This paragraph covers one T cell receptor beta chain sequence. The sample belongs to a study of blood T cell repertoires in COVID-19. Whole-study context: Samples came from the United States, Italy and Spain, spanning acute and convalescent COVID-19.

Authors' data handling: Quantification of nucleated cells was approximated via reference gene primer amplification. Measured with immunoSEQ multiplex PCR; TCRdb has only the in-frame clones, and not every one. V and J calls and clone size are given by that table; D and trimming were obtained from the DNA. The sample yields 200,000 to 300,000 clones, around 88% seen once. All enrollees were about 18 to 100 years old and from around 25 US areas. V gave up 5 bases and J gave up 3 bases, with 5 bases separating them. The CDR3 has 11 residues. The V gene's germline CDR1 is MGHDK and CDR2 SYGVNS. The chain links TRBV25-1 to TRBJ2-7; D is uncertain. The sample comprised PBMCs or T cells enriched from blood (not recorded which). This sequence originates from a middle-aged woman with acute COVID-19. CDR3 nucleotides: TGTGCCAGCAGTCAGTACTACGAGCAGTACTTC. Translated, it gives CASSQYYEQYF.